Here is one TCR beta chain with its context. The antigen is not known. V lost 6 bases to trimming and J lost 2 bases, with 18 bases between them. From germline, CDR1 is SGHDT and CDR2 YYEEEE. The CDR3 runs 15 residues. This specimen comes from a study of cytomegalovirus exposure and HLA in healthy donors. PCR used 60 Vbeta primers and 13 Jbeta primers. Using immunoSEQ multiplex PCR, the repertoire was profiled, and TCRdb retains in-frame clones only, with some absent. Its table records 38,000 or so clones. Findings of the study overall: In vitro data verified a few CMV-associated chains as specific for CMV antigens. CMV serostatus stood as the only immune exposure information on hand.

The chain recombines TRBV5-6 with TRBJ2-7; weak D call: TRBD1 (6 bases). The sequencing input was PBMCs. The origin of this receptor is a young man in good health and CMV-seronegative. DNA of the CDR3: TGTGCCAGCACCTTAGGCGACAGGAGCGCCTACGAGCAGTACTTC. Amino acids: CASTLGDRSAYEQYF.